These 22 T cell receptor beta chains came from one sample sequenced in a study of cytotoxic CD8 clonotypes in ibrutinib-treated CLL. TCRdb's copy holds only in-frame clones and misses some; the assay was immunoSEQ multiplex PCR. Among 200,000 to 250,000 clones listed, about four fifths were seen once. Material: PBMCs, obtained after 12 months of ibrutinib treatment. Receptors originate from a human donor with chronic lymphocytic leukemia.

The CDR3 spells CASHSGTVTNEKLFF. Written as DNA, the CDR3 is TGTGCCAGCCACTCAGGGACGGTAACTAATGAAAAACTGTTTTTT. This sequence joins TRBV6-5 and TRBJ1-4; D is perhaps TRBD1 (5 bases). Germline V lookup: CDR1 MNHEY, CDR2 SVGAGI. V was shortened by 8 bases and J by 1 base, with 14 bases between the two germline ends. The CDR3 totals 15 residues.

V and J are TRBV7-2 and TRBJ2-1, with TRBD2 as a possible D gene (6 bases). Germline V CDR1 and CDR2: SGHTA, FQGNSA. With 4 bases removed from V and 4 bases from J, the gap between germline ends came to 8 bases. The CDR3 sequence is 13 residues long. The CDR3 nucleotides read TGTGCCAGCAGCTCGAGCGGGTACAATGAGCAGTTCTTC. Translation gives CASSSSGYNEQFF. Combining the CDR3 with reference TRBV7-2 and TRBJ2-1 gives the whole variable domain GAGVSQSPSNKVTEKGKDVELRCDPISGHTALYWYRQSLGQGLEFLIYFQGNSAPDKSGLPSDRFSAERTGGSVSTLTIQRTQQEDSAVYLCASSSSGYNEQFFGPGTRLTVL.

This sequence joins TRBV5-4 and TRBJ2-7; D assignment may be TRBD1 or TRBD2 (6 bases each). The germline V gene encodes CDR1 SGHNT and CDR2 YYREEE (reference sequence). The CDR3 runs 14 residues. V was clipped by 0 bases and J by 0 bases, with 7 bases between them. This CDR3 reads CASSLGGASYEQYF. The CDR3 DNA is TGTGCCAGCAGCTTGGGGGGGGCCTCCTACGAGCAGTACTTC.

This clone came up once. V usage is TRBV6-4 and J usage is TRBJ2-1; D may be TRBD1 (5 bases). This CDR3 comprises 18 residues. Germline CDR1 is MRHNA and CDR2 is SNTAGT. Trimming removed 0 bases from V and 2 bases from J, with 17 bases in between. CDR3 nucleotide sequence: TGTGCCAGCAGTGACTCGCTACCCAGGGAATGTCCCTACAATGAGCAGTTCTTC. Its protein product is CASSDSLPRECPYNEQFF.

The V and J genes are TRBV5-1 and TRBJ2-2; maybe TRBD1 (6 bases). The ends were cut back, 1 base at V and 1 base at J, with 8 bases in the middle. Germline V CDR1 and CDR2: SGHRS, YFSETQ. This CDR3 is built from 15 residues. The CDR3 loop is CASSLTQGNTGELFF. For the CDR3, the DNA is TGCGCCAGCAGCTTGACACAGGGGAACACCGGGGAGCTGTTTTTT.

The V and J genes are TRBV6-5 and TRBJ1-1; a weak D match, TRBD1 (5 bases). The CDR3 contains 15 residues. Per germline, CDR1 MNHEY and CDR2 SVGAGI. V was cut by 0 bases and J by 1 base, with 9 bases left in between. DNA of the CDR3: TGTGCCAGCAGTTACTCGACCACAGGGAACACTGAAGCTTTCTTT. As protein: CASSYSTTGNTEAFF.

With respect to this clone: Additional DNA sequences in this sample encode the identical CDR3. This sequence joins TRBV5-1 and TRBJ2-1; perhaps TRBD1 as D (5 bases). The CDR3 loop spans 13 amino acids. Looked up from germline, CDR1 is SGHRS and CDR2 is YFSETQ. The V end lost 0 bases, the J end lost 6 bases, and 7 bases lay between the germline ends. CDR3 bases: TGCGCCAGCAGCTTGGTTCAGGGCAATGAGCAGTTCTTC. This encodes CASSLVQGNEQFF.

Many counts were recorded for this clone. The genes are TRBV5-1 and TRBJ2-3, with 7 bases lining up with TRBD1. The CDR3 covers 15 residues. CDR1 and CDR2 (germline): SGHRS, YFSETQ. J was trimmed by 2 bases and V by 4 bases; bases with no gene match: 7. The CDR3 DNA is TGCGCCAGCAGCCCCCGACAGGGATCCACAGATACGCAGTATTTT. Protein product: CASSPRQGSTDTQYF.

V usage is TRBV2 and J usage is TRBJ2-5; unclear D gene. CDR1 is SNHLY, CDR2 FYNNEI, per germline. This CDR3 region has 14 residues. Trimming removed 0 bases from V and 2 bases from J, with 7 bases in between. The CDR3 DNA reads as TGTGCCAGCAGTGAAGCGTTGCTTCAAGAGACCCAGTACTTC. This translates into CASSEALLQETQYF.

CDR3 amino acids: CASSFGGTGTDTQYF. Written as DNA, the CDR3 is TGCGCCAGCAGCTTCGGGGGGACCGGCACAGATACGCAGTATTTT. This sequence joins TRBV5-1 and TRBJ2-3; 7 nucleotides line up with TRBD2. Germline CDR1 SGHRS, CDR2 YFSETQ. CDR3 size: 15 residues. V gave up 2 bases and J gave up 1 base; unmatched junction bases: 4.

This clone has a single count. The chain couples TRBV27 to TRBJ2-5; D gene uncertain. The CDR3 extends over 13 amino acids. From germline, CDR1 is MNHEY and CDR2 SMNVEV (reference sequence). Trimming stripped 4 bases from V and 4 bases from J, with 10 bases between. This CDR3 is CASSSRVRETQYF. The CDR3 nucleotides are TGTGCCAGCAGTTCAAGAGTTCGAGAGACCCAGTACTTC.

The gene calls are TRBV2 and TRBJ2-1, with 11 bases fitting TRBD1. Germline V lookup: CDR1 SNHLY, CDR2 FYNNEI. The CDR3 is 15 residues long. V shed 5 bases, J shed 4 bases, and the junction held 4 bases outside the gene matches. In nucleotides, the CDR3 is TGTGCCAGCAGTCGGACAGGGGGCCCTTACAATGAGCAGTTCTTC. Translated: CASSRTGGPYNEQFF.

This clone came up a few times. This sequence joins TRBV18 and TRBJ1-5, with 7 bases lining up with TRBD1. There are 15 residues in the CDR3. Germline-derived CDR1 and CDR2 are KGHSH and LQKENI. J was trimmed by 2 bases and V by 4 bases; bases with no gene match: 5. CDR3 DNA: TGTGCCAGCTCACAACGAGACAGGGGCAATCAGCCCCAGCATTTT. This encodes CASSQRDRGNQPQHF.

This chain joins TRBV5-6 and TRBJ2-3; TRBD2 agrees at 10 bases. The germline V gene encodes CDR1 SGHDT and CDR2 YYEEEE. The CDR3 runs 17 residues. J gave up 3 bases and V 0 bases, and 7 bases lay outside the gene matches. The CDR3 coding sequence is TGTGCCAGCAGCTTGGACCTAGCGGGAGATTTGACAGATACGCAGTATTTT. Translating gives CASSLDLAGDLTDTQYF.

Only one count was recorded for this clone. V is TRBV6-1 and J is TRBJ2-1, with 10 nucleotides matching TRBD2. The CDR3 is made up of 14 amino acids. The germline gives CDR1 MNHNS, CDR2 SASEGT. J lost 9 bases, V lost 6 bases, and 8 bases had no gene match. The CDR3 reads CASRIGLAVTEQFF. The CDR3 region has the DNA TGTGCCAGCAGAATCGGACTAGCGGTCACTGAGCAGTTCTTC.

The chain has TRBV28 and TRBJ2-7; TRBD2 matches 10 bases. This CDR3 is built from 15 residues. V gave up 6 bases and J gave up 4 bases; unmatched junction bases: 9. CDR1 MDHEN and CDR2 SYDVKM come from the germline V gene. The CDR3 nucleotides are TGTGCCAGCAGCCTGCTGCTAGCGGGGGTGTACGAGCAGTACTTC. It yields the protein CASSLLLAGVYEQYF.

The chain recombines TRBV5-1 with TRBJ2-2; 13 nucleotides align to TRBD2. With V trimmed by 4 bases and J by 6 bases, 6 bases remained unmatched. Germline CDR1 is SGHRS and CDR2 is YFSETQ. This CDR3 has 16 residues. CDR3 sequence reads: CASSPGLAGVSGELFF. CDR3 coding DNA: TGCGCCAGCAGCCCCGGACTAGCGGGAGTATCCGGGGAGCTGTTTTTT.

This chain connects TRBV20-1 to TRBJ1-2, with unresolved D. The V end was cut by 6 bases, the J end by 4 bases, with 9 bases between. In germline, CDR1 is DFQATT, CDR2 SNEGSKA (reference sequence). The CDR3 has 11 residues. In nucleotides, the CDR3 is TGCAGTGCGCAGGAAACCTATGGCTACACCTTC. It yields the protein CSAQETYGYTF.

This clone was counted ten times or more. Other DNA sequences of this sample code for an identical CDR3. The CDR3 nucleotides are TGTGCCAGCTCGCGCGACAGGGGAGGGGATTCACCCCTCCACTTT. Residues: CASSRDRGGDSPLHF. V gene TRBV18 combines with J gene TRBJ1-6; TRBD1 matches 8 bases. J lost 8 bases, V lost 6 bases, and 9 bases had no gene match. Germline CDR1 is KGHSH and CDR2 is LQKENI. This CDR3 region has 15 residues.

This clone was counted a few times. The V gene is TRBV5-1, the J gene TRBJ2-1, with D possibly matching TRBD2 (6 bases). This CDR3 has 15 amino acids. Between the trimmed V and J ends, which lost 2 bases and 5 bases, there was a span of 14 bases. CDR1 and CDR2 (germline): SGHRS, YFSETQ. The CDR3 is CASSLQLATHNEQFF. DNA of the CDR3: TGCGCCAGCAGCTTACAGCTAGCGACCCACAATGAGCAGTTCTTC.

There are a few counts of this clone. The chain carries TRBV18 and TRBJ1-6; 8 nucleotides align to TRBD1. The CDR3 consists of 14 residues. Looked up from germline, CDR1 is KGHSH and CDR2 is LQKENI. The ends lost 4 bases at V and 7 bases at J; junction bases unmatched: 3. This chain's CDR3 is CASSRTGTNSPLHF. The CDR3 region has the DNA TGTGCCAGCTCACGGACAGGGACAAATTCACCCCTCCACTTT.

This clone was seen at least ten times. The chain carries TRBV19 and TRBJ2-5; D is possibly TRBD2 (6 bases). This CDR3 has 16 residues. Germline CDR1 is LNHDA and CDR2 is SQIVND (reference sequence). With 1 base removed from V and 3 bases from J, the gap between germline ends came to 15 bases. CDR3 in amino acids: CASSIAGQGGKETQYF. The CDR3 DNA follows: TGTGCCAGTAGTATAGCTGGGCAGGGAGGAAAAGAGACCCAGTACTTC.